This TCR beta chain was found in a study of cytomegalovirus exposure and HLA in healthy donors. Remarks on this clone: Its cognate antigen is unknown.

This CDR3 contains 15 residues. V shed 6 bases and J 2 bases; nucleotides not matched to a gene: 3. Germline values: CDR1 PRHDT, CDR2 FYEKMQ (reference sequence). 60 Vbeta and 13 Jbeta primers were used in PCR. The data were produced by immunoSEQ multiplex PCR, yet TCRdb's version contains in-frame clones alone and is incomplete. The table has 170,000 or so clones, 77% seen once. Study conclusions and caveats: Across donors, sequencing depth was assumed by presence/absence analyses to be roughly uniform.

The TCR sequence derives from a woman in her thirties in good health and CMV-seropositive. The J gene is TRBJ2-2, the V gene TRBV13; TRBD2 matches at 10 bases. What was sequenced was PBMCs. Here the CDR3 DNA reads TGTGCCAGCAGTGGGACTAGCGTAAACACCGGGGAGCTGTTTTTT. It translates to CASSGTSVNTGELFF.